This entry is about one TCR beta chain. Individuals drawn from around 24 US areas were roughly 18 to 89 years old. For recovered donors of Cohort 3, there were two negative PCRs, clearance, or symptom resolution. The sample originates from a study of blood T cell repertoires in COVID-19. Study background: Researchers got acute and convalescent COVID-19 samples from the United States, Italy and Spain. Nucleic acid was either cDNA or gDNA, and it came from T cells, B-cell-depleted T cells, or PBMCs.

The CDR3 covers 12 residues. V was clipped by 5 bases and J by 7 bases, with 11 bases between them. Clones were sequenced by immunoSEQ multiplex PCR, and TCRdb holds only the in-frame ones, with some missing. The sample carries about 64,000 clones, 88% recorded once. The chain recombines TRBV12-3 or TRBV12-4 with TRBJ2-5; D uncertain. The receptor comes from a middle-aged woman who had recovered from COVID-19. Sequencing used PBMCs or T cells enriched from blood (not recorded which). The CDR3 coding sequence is TGTGCCAGCAGTCCCGATCAGGTGACCCAGTACTTC. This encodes CASSPDQVTQYF.